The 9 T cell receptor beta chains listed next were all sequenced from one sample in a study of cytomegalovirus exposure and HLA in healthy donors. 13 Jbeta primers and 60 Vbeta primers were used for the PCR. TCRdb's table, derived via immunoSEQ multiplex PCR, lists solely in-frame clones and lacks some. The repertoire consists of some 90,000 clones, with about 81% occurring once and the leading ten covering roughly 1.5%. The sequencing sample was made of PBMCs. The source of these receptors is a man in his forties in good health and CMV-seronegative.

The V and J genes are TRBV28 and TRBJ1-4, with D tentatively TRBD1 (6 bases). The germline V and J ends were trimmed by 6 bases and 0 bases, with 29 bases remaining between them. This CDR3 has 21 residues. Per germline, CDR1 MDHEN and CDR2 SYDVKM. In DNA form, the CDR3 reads TGTGCCAGCAGCTATGGGCACAGGGTCCCGATCAATAATGCAACTAATGAAAAACTGTTTTTT. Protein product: CASSYGHRVPINNATNEKLFF.

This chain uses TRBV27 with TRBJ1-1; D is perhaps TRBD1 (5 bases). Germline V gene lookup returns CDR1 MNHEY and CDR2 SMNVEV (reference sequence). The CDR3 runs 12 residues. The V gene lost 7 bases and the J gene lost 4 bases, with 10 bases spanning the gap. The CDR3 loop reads CASIGGGTEAFF. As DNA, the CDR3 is TGTGCCAGCATTGGGGGGGGCACTGAAGCTTTCTTT.

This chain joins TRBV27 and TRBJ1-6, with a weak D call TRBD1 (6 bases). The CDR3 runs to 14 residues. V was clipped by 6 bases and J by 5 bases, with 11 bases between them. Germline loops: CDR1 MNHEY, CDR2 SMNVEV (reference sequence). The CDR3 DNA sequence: TGTGCCAGCAGCCTTCGACAGGATAATTCACCCCTCCACTTT. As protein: CASSLRQDNSPLHF.

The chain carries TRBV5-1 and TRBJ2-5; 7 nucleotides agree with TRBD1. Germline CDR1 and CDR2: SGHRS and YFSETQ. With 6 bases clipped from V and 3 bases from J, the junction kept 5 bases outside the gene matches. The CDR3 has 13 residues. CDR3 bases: TGCGCCAGCAACAGGGGCACAGAAGAGACCCAGTACTTC. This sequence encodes CASNRGTEETQYF.

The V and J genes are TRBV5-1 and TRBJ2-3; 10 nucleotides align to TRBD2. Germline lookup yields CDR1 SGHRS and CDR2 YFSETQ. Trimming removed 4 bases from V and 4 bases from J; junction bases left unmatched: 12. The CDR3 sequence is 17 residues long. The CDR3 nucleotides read TGCGCCAGCAGCCCCAAGATAGCGGGGGGAGTCTCAGATACGCAGTATTTT. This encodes CASSPKIAGGVSDTQYF.

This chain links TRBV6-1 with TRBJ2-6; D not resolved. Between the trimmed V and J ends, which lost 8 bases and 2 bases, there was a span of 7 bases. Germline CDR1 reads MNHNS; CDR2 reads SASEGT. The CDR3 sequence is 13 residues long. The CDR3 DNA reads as TGTGCCAGCGTCCGGGCTGGGGCCAACGTCCTGACTTTC. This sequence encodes CASVRAGANVLTF.

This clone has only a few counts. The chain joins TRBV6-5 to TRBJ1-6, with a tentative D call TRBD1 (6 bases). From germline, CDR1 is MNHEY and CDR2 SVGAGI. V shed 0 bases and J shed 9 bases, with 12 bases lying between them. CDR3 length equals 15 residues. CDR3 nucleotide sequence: TGTGCCAGCAGTTACTCGGGCAGGGGTAGTTCACCCCTCCACTTT. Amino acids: CASSYSGRGSSPLHF.

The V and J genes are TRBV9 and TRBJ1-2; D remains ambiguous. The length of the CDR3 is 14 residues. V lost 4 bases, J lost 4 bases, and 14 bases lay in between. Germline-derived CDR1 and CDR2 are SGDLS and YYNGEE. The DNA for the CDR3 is TGTGCCAGCAGCCCCCTAGGCACTGTCTATGGCTACACCTTC. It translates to CASSPLGTVYGYTF.

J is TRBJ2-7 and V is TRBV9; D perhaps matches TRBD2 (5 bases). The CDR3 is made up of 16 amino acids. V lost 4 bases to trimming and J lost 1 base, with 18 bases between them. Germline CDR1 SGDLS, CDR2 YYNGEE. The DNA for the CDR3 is TGTGCCAGCAGCACCAGGAGGCACAGCGAATCCTACGAGCAGTACTTC. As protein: CASSTRRHSESYEQYF.